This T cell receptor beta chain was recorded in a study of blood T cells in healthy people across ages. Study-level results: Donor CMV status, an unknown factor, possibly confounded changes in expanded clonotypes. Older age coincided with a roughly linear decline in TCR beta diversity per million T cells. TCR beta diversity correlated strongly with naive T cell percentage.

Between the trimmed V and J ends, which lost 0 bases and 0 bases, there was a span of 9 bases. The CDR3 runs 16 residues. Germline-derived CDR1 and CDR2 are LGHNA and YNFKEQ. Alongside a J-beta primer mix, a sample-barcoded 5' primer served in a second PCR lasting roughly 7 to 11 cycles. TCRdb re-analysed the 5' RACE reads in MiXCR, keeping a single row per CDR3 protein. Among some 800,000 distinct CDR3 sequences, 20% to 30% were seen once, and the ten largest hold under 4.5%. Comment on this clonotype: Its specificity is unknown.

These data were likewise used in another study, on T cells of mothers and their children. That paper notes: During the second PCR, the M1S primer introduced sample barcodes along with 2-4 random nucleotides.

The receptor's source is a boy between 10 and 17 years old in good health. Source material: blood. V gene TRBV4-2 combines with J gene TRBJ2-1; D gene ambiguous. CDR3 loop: CASSQEGSVSYNEQFF. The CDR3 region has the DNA TGTGCCAGCAGCCAAGAGGGTTCGGTCTCCTACAATGAGCAGTTCTTC.